The 11 T cell receptor beta chains in this list originate from one sample, sequenced in a study of ipilimumab plus nivolumab after autologous stem cell transplantation. Clones were sequenced by immunoSEQ multiplex PCR, and TCRdb holds only the in-frame ones, with some missing. The repertoire holds over 15,000 clones, with around 81% as singletons. Sample: PBMCs, taken in a trial of ipilimumab plus nivolumab as post-transplant consolidation. The source is a male donor with diffuse large B-cell lymphoma.

The chain couples TRBV30 to TRBJ1-4; D might be TRBD1 (6 bases). Trimming left V 4 bases short and J 2 bases short, with 14 bases between. Germline assignment: CDR1 GTSNPN and CDR2 SVGIG (reference sequence). This CDR3 contains 15 residues. This CDR3 is CAWKGRGATNEKLFF. The CDR3 bases are TGTGCCTGGAAGGGACGGGGGGCGACTAATGAAAAACTGTTTTTT.

CDR3 sequence (DNA): TGTGCCAGCGGGAGGACAGGTCCTAATGAAAAACTGTTTTTT. Amino acid sequence: CASGRTGPNEKLFF. The V gene is TRBV6-1, the J gene TRBJ1-4; TRBD1 aligns across 7 bases. Germline V gives CDR1 MNHNS, CDR2 SASEGT. There are 14 residues in the CDR3. The V gene end was trimmed by 8 bases and the J gene end by 3 bases; junction bases not matched to a gene: 6.

This clone was found a few times. The rearrangement links TRBV27 to TRBJ2-7, with 7 bases matching TRBD1. This CDR3 is built from 15 residues. From germline, CDR1 is MNHEY and CDR2 SMNVEV (reference sequence). J gave up 0 bases and V 2 bases, and 4 bases lay outside the gene matches. The CDR3 DNA reads TGTGCCAGCAGTTTAGAGGGGGCGAACTCCTACGAGCAGTACTTC. Translated, it gives CASSLEGANSYEQYF.

The rearrangement joins TRBV6-5 to TRBJ2-1; tentatively, D is TRBD1 or TRBD2 (5 bases each). V was pared by 4 bases and J by 8 bases, with 15 bases between. The germline gives CDR1 MNHEY, CDR2 SVGAGI. This CDR3 contains 14 residues. CDR3 region: CASSLSGARDEQFF. The CDR3 DNA sequence: TGTGCCAGCAGTTTATCCGGGGCCAGGGATGAGCAGTTCTTC.

This clone came up a few times. The rearrangement joins TRBV6-5 to TRBJ1-1; maybe TRBD1 (5 bases). Looked up from germline, CDR1 is MNHEY and CDR2 is SVGAGI. This CDR3 is 16 amino acids long. V shed 0 bases and J shed 1 base, with 12 bases lying between them. The CDR3 sequence: CASSYSKGKKNTEAFF. The CDR3 coding sequence is TGTGCCAGCAGTTACTCTAAGGGGAAAAAGAACACTGAAGCTTTCTTT.

The chain employs TRBV7-2 and TRBJ2-5; D unclear. With 2 bases removed from V and 2 bases from J, the gap between germline ends came to 6 bases. This CDR3 contains 13 residues. Germline lookup yields CDR1 SGHTA and CDR2 FQGNSA. CDR3 DNA: TGTGCCAGCAGCTTAAGCGATCAAGAGACCCAGTACTTC. It yields the protein CASSLSDQETQYF. The full variable domain, completed using reference TRBV7-2 and TRBJ2-5, is GAGVSQSPSNKVTEKGKDVELRCDPISGHTALYWYRQSLGQGLEFLIYFQGNSAPDKSGLPSDRFSAERTGGSVSTLTIQRTQQEDSAVYLCASSLSDQETQYFGPGTRLLVL.

V usage is TRBV11-2 and J usage is TRBJ1-3, with D maybe TRBD1 (6 bases). Germline V lookup: CDR1 SGHAT, CDR2 FQNNGV. The CDR3 length is 11 residues. Trimming took 6 bases from V and 8 from J, leaving 8 bases between them. The CDR3 sequence is CASSQGYTIYF. The CDR3 DNA sequence: TGTGCCAGCAGTCAGGGGTACACCATATATTTT.

J is TRBJ1-2 and V is TRBV29-1; D is perhaps TRBD1 (5 bases). Trimming stripped 5 bases from V and 7 bases from J, with 11 bases between. This CDR3 region has 11 residues. The V gene's germline CDR1 is SQVTM and CDR2 ANQGSEA. Here the CDR3 DNA reads TGCAGCGTTCGGGACTTATTTGGCTACACCTTC. It encodes CSVRDLFGYTF.

This clone was seen a handful of times. The rearrangement joins TRBV7-9 to TRBJ1-4, with D unresolved. The CDR3 loop spans 14 amino acids. V lost 3 bases to trimming and J lost 7 bases, with 12 bases between them. The germline gives CDR1 SEHNR, CDR2 FQNEAQ (reference sequence). The CDR3 protein is CASSLDGRGEKLFF. The CDR3 region has the DNA TGTGCCAGCAGCTTGGACGGGCGGGGTGAAAAACTGTTTTTT.

The V and J genes are TRBV7-8 and TRBJ2-2; maybe TRBD1 (5 bases). The V gene's germline CDR1 is SGHVS and CDR2 FQNEAQ. The CDR3 totals 16 residues. The V end was cut by 5 bases, the J end by 0 bases, with 13 bases between. CDR3 residues: CASSPIGASNTGELFF. The CDR3 DNA reads TGTGCCAGCAGCCCGATTGGGGCCTCGAACACCGGGGAGCTGTTTTTT.

The table lists this clone with a few counts. The rearrangement joins TRBV7-9 to TRBJ1-2; a weak D match, TRBD1 (6 bases). Trimming removed 1 base at V and 8 bases at J, with 17 bases between. CDR1 SEHNR and CDR2 FQNEAQ come from the germline V gene (reference sequence). The CDR3 length is 15 residues. DNA for the CDR3: TGTGCCAGCAGCTTAGAGCGGGGGGCGACTGGCGGCTACACCTTC. Protein product: CASSLERGATGGYTF.